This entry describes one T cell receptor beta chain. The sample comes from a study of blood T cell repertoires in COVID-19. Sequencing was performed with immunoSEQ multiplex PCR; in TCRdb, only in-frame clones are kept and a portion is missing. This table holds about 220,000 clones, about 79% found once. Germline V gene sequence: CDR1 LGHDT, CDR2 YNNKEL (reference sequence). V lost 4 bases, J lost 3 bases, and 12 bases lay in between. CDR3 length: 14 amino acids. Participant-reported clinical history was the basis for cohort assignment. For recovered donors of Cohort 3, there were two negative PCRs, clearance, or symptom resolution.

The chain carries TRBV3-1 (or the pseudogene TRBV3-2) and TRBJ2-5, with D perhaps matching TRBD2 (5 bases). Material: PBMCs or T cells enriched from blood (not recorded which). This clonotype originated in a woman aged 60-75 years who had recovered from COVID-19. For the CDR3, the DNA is TGTGCCAGCAGCCTGACTAACGGAAAAGAGACCCAGTACTTC. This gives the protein CASSLTNGKETQYF.